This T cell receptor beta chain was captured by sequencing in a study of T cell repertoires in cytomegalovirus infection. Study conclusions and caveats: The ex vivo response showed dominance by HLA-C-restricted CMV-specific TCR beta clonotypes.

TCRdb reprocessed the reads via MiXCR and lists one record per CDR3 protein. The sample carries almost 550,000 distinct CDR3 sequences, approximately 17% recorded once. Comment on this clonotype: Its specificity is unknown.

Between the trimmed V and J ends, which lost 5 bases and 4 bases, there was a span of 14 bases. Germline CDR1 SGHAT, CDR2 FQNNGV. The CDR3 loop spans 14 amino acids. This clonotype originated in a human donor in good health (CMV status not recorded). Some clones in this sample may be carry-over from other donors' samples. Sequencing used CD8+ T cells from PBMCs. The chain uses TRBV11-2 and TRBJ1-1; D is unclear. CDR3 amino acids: CASSDQRVRTEAFF. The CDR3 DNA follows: TGTGCCAGCAGCGACCAAAGGGTACGCACTGAAGCTTTCTTT. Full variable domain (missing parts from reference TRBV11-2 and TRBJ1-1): EAGVAQSPRYKIIEKRQSVAFWCNPISGHATLYWYQQILGQGPKLLIQFQNNGVVDDSQLPKDRFSAERLKGVDSTLKIQPAKLEDSAVYLCASSDQRVRTEAFFGQGTRLTVV.